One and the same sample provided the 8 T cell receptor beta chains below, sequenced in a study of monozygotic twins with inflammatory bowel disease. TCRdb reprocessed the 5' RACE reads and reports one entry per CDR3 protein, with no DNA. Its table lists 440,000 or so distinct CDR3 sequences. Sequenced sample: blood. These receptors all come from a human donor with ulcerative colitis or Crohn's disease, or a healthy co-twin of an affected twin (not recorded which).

The CDR3 is CASSPSSGVNTGELFF. The chain has TRBV18 and TRBJ2-2; the D gene TCRdb calls, TRBD2, cannot be checked with no DNA. The CDR3 runs to 16 residues. Germline V CDR1 and CDR2: KGHSH, LQKENI.

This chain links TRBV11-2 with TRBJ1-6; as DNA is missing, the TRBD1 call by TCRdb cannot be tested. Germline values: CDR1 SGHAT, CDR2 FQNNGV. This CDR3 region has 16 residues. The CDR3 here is CASREGRGQGNSPLHF.

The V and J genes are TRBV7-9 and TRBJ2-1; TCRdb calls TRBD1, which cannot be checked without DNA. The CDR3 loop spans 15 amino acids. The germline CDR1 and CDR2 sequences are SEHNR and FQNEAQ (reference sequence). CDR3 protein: CASSSKGGPYNEQFF.

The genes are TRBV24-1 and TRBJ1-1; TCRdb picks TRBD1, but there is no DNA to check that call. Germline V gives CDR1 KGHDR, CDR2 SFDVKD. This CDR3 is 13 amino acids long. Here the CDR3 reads CATSDSTGTEAFF.

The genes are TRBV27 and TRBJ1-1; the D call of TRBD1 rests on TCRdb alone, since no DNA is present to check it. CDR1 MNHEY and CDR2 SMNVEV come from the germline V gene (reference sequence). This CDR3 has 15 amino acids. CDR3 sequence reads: CASSSTGSYNTEAFF.

The chain's CDR3 is CASSSSSLAKEQYF. The chain has TRBV7-2 and TRBJ2-7. This CDR3 is built from 14 residues. Per germline, CDR1 SGHTA and CDR2 FQGNSA.

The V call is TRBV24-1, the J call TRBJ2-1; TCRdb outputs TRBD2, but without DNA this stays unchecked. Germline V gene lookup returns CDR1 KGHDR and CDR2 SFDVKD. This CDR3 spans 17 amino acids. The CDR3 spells CATSDPLTSGRPNEQFF.

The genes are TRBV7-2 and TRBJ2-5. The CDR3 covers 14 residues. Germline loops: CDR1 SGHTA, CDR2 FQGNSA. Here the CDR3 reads CASSPLTVQETQYF.